This T cell receptor beta chain was documented in a study of T-cell memory formation after mild COVID-19 (TCRdb year 2021). For the wider study: TCR sequence clusters from the two donors were largely donor specific. Two young, previously healthy adult volunteers, one female and one male, were included in the cohort. T-cell clones expanding and contracting after mild COVID-19 in two donors were tracked by longitudinal TCRalpha and TCRbeta repertoire sequencing.

The sample was run on an Illumina NovaSeq 6000. TCRalpha and TCRbeta cDNA libraries were built by 5'RACE with constant-segment primers, adding sample barcodes and unique molecular identifiers. Trizol reagent was used to extract RNA from every sample. Library amplification was performed in two PCR steps, and a second sample barcode and Illumina TruSeq adapters were introduced in the second step. The libraries were sequenced on an Illumina NovaSeq using 2 x 150 bp paired-end reads. Turning to the authors' computational methods: Reads were demultiplexed and collapsed into UMI-guided consensus sequences with migec v1.2.7. Using mixcr v2.1.11, UMI consensuses were aligned to TRA and TRB V and J templates and then assembled into clonotypes. A clonotype was counted as expanded or contracted only when both edgeR and NoisET called the clonotype significant, with the noise models trained on biological replicates. For edgeR calls, a false discovery rate-adjusted p below 0.01 and a log2 fold-change threshold of 1 were applied. PCA with hierarchical clustering of max-normalized trajectories of the 1000 most abundant clonotypes was used as exploratory dynamics analysis. The CD4 or CD8 phenotype of responding clones was assigned using the separately sequenced CD4+ and CD8+ repertoires. The public reads were run again by TCRdb, first through fastp at Q25 and then through MiXCR, and only productive beta chains were kept. CDR3 protein duplicates are merged, each entry listing the most common genes and DNA. V and J calls and clone size were set by TCRdb, not the authors. The sample table lists around 340,000 distinct CDR3 sequences, around 14% of them with a count of one. The ten largest account for 20% to 25% of the sample.

This clonotype was detected once. Its specific antigen is unknown. No base qualities exist here, and no much larger clone lies one base off it. Single-read evidence is weak. General findings and caveats noted by the study authors: Some responding clones were detected in pre-infection memory, suggesting pre-existing cross-reactive memory T cells joined the SARS-CoV-2 response. Contracting CD4+ clones were located mainly in the CM and EM memory subsets, whereas CD8+ clones were found to be enriched in EMRA. From day 15 to 85, contracting clones showed balanced CD4/CD8 phenotypes, whereas a second wave of clones that expanded from day 15 to 37 leaned towards CD4+. Only two mild cases were covered in the study, and larger cohorts including severe cases with pre-infection samples were considered necessary. SARS-CoV-2 specificity was not confirmed for the second-wave clones peaking on day 37.

Clipping removes 3 bases from V and 0 bases from J, with 4 as the unmatched junction base count. The germline V gene (reference sequence) yields LGHDT for CDR1 and YNNKEL for CDR2. The CDR3 goes from the cysteine to the phenylalanine over 15 residues. The kept DNA is CDR3 alone, 45 bases in frame from the first base. PBMCs were isolated by Ficoll-Paque density gradient centrifugation. The TCR originated in a man in his late teens or twenties who had mild COVID-19 (a few samples of this study predate the infection). The sample titles of this study are shuffled in the database, so cell type and time point are left out; the donor was told from shared clones. Input material: PBMCs or a T cell subset sorted from them (not recorded which). The chain was built from TRBV3-1 and TRBJ1-1; TRBD1 aligns with 7 central bases. The sequenced DNA: TGTGCCAGCAGCCAGGGACAGAGACTGAACACTGAAGCTTTCTTT. Translated, it gives CASSQGQRLNTEAFF.